Following are 19 T cell receptor beta chains from one sample sequenced in a study of beta chain features in type 1 diabetes (dated by TCRdb to about 2018). Library preparation employed the immunoSEQ multiplex PCR assay. The High Capacity cDNA Reverse Transcription Kit was used to reverse transcribe all of the isolated RNA, meaning that expressed TCRB transcripts were what got sequenced. The source is immuneACCESS, and TCRdb retained only in-frame sequences with V and J called. Part of the clones is not carried over; for the studies checked, unresolved V genes explain less than half of this, and the remainder is unexplained. The sample includes about half a million clones, with about 10% observed a single time. The ten largest account for roughly 0.046% of the sample. Input material: naive CD4+ T cells from blood. The sample's cell subset or site, from its label and the paper: true naive CD4+ T cells. The receptors were gathered from a woman under 30 in good health.

There are a few counts of this clone. This chain connects TRBV9 to TRBJ2-7; 11 nucleotides line up with TRBD1. The CDR3 sequence is 15 residues long. V was clipped by 3 bases and J by 5 bases; unmatched bases: 7. Germline V gene sequence: CDR1 SGDLS, CDR2 YYNGEE. CDR3 in DNA: TGTGCCAGCAGCGCGACGTGGGACAGGGGGGACGAGCAGTACTTC. As protein: CASSATWDRGDEQYF.

This clone was recorded many times. Here the CDR3 DNA reads TGTGCCTGGAGTGTAATGGTGGATCAGCCCCAGCATTTT. As protein: CAWSVMVDQPQHF. V and J are TRBV30 and TRBJ1-5; D not certain. The germline V gene has CDR1 GTSNPN and CDR2 SVGIG (reference sequence). The CDR3 totals 13 residues. Deletions cut 0 bases from V and 5 bases from J, with 8 bases between.

CDR3 residues: CASTSPGGIQYF. As DNA, the CDR3 is TGTGCCAGCACCTCCCCCGGGGGCATTCAGTACTTC. V gene TRBV28 combines with J gene TRBJ2-4, with D possibly matching TRBD2 (6 bases). V was trimmed by 7 bases and J by 9 bases, leaving 13 bases between them. The CDR3 covers 12 residues. CDR1 and CDR2 (germline): MDHEN, SYDVKM.

This clone was seen a few times. This chain connects TRBV25-1 to TRBJ2-1; D ambiguous. V was shortened by 6 bases and J by 2 bases, with 8 bases between the two germline ends. Germline V gene data show CDR1 as MGHDK and CDR2 as SYGVNS. CDR3 size: 13 residues. The CDR3 spells CASRARPYNEQFF. In DNA form, the CDR3 reads TGTGCCAGCAGGGCCCGGCCCTACAATGAGCAGTTCTTC.

J is TRBJ2-3 and V is TRBV4-3, with a tentative D call TRBD2 (6 bases). V lost 0 bases to trimming and J lost 6 bases, with 10 bases between them. The germline V gene has CDR1 LGHNA and CDR2 YSLEER. The CDR3 length is 14 residues. For the CDR3, the DNA is TGCGCCAGCAGCCAAGAGCCGGGAGCGGATACGCAGTATTTT. Protein: CASSQEPGADTQYF.

The chain has TRBV6-5 and TRBJ1-1; D ambiguous. CDR1 MNHEY and CDR2 SVGAGI come from the germline V gene. Trimming shortened V by 6 bases and J by 0 bases, and 14 bases separated the two germline ends. The CDR3 spans 15 residues. The DNA of the CDR3 is TGTGCCAGCAGCCTAGGGTCTAGGGTGAACACTGAAGCTTTCTTT. Translation: CASSLGSRVNTEAFF.

This clone was recorded a few times. The chain carries TRBV7-9 and TRBJ2-7; tentatively, D is TRBD1 (5 bases). From germline, CDR1 is SEHNR and CDR2 FQNEAQ (reference sequence). The V end was cut by 3 bases, the J end by 5 bases, with 17 bases between. The CDR3 contains 15 residues. Here the CDR3 reads CASSFTGLARHEQYF. CDR3 coding DNA: TGTGCCAGCAGCTTTACAGGCCTGGCGCGCCACGAGCAGTACTTC. Variable domain in full (rest from reference TRBV7-9 and TRBJ2-7): DTGVSQNPRHKITKRGQNVTFRCDPISEHNRLYWYRQTLGQGPEFLTYFQNEAQLEKSRLLSDRFSAERPKGSFSTLEIQRTEQGDSAMYLCASSFTGLARHEQYFGPGTRLTVT.

The rearrangement joins TRBV7-3 to TRBJ2-3; D gene ambiguous. Looked up from germline, CDR1 is SGHTA and CDR2 is FQGTGA. V lost 4 bases, J lost 8 bases, and 13 bases lay in between. The CDR3 is 13 amino acids. As DNA, the CDR3 is TGTGCCAGCAGCTCCCTACACGGCCGTACGCAGTATTTT. As protein: CASSSLHGRTQYF.

This clone was recorded a few times. The rearrangement uses TRBV7-2 and TRBJ2-7, with TRBD1 matching over 9 bases. The CDR3 covers 17 residues. Trimming removed 5 bases from V and 6 bases from J; junction bases left unmatched: 17. Germline V gives CDR1 SGHTA, CDR2 FQGNSA. CDR3 sequence (DNA): TGTGCCAGCAGCCCAAGTCGGGCGTTAGGGACAGGGCTCGAGCAGTACGTC. It codes for CASSPSRALGTGLEQYV.

This clone was counted a few times. V gene TRBV6-5 combines with J gene TRBJ2-5; D might be TRBD1 (6 bases). Trimming cost V 0 bases and J 1 base, with 9 bases left between them. Germline V gene sequence: CDR1 MNHEY, CDR2 SVGAGI. This CDR3 has 15 amino acids. CDR3 sequence: CASSYSPGAQETQYF. CDR3 DNA sequence: TGTGCCAGCAGTTACTCTCCAGGGGCCCAAGAGACCCAGTACTTC.

This clone was seen only a few times. V and J are TRBV27 and TRBJ1-1; 8 bases fit TRBD1. CDR3 size: 14 residues. V shed 8 bases and J 5 bases; nucleotides not matched to a gene: 10. CDR1 is MNHEY and CDR2 is SMNVEV in the germline V gene (reference sequence). The CDR3 DNA reads TGTGCCAGCTTCAATCAGGGGGCTAGGACTGAAGCTTTCTTT. The encoded protein is CASFNQGARTEAFF.

This clone was counted only a few times. The V and J genes are TRBV14 and TRBJ1-1; no definite D call. The CDR3 extends over 16 amino acids. The germline V gene has CDR1 SGHDN and CDR2 FVKESK. V was cut by 4 bases and J by 0 bases, with 15 bases left in between. The CDR3 bases are TGTGCCAGCAGCCCCCCGGAATGGAGGCTGAACACTGAAGCTTTCTTT. Translated: CASSPPEWRLNTEAFF.

This clone was recorded a few times. V usage is TRBV7-2 and J usage is TRBJ1-5; perhaps TRBD1 as D (5 bases). Germline V gives CDR1 SGHTA, CDR2 FQGNSA. The V end lost 2 bases, the J end lost 7 bases, and 15 bases lay between the germline ends. The CDR3 runs 15 residues. The CDR3 spells CASSLHRPRGQPQHF. For the CDR3, the DNA is TGTGCCAGCAGCTTACACAGGCCCAGAGGGCAGCCCCAGCATTTT.

This chain uses TRBV29-1 with TRBJ2-3, with D perhaps given as TRBD1 or TRBD2 (5 bases each). The length of the CDR3 is 13 residues. Germline V gene sequence: CDR1 SQVTM, CDR2 ANQGSEA. Between the trimmed V and J ends, which lost 2 bases and 8 bases, there was a span of 14 bases. The CDR3 is CSVERDRLGTQYF. Written as DNA, the CDR3 is TGCAGCGTTGAAAGGGACCGGCTGGGTACGCAGTATTTT.

This clone was seen more than once but under ten times. The V call is TRBV30, the J call TRBJ1-5, with TRBD1 as a possible D gene (5 bases). Trimming cost V 0 bases and J 4 bases, with 10 bases left between them. The CDR3 extends over 14 amino acids. The germline CDR1 and CDR2 sequences are GTSNPN and SVGIG (reference sequence). Written as DNA, the CDR3 is TGTGCCTGGAGTGTTTGGGGGTGGAATCAGCCCCAGCATTTT. Translation: CAWSVWGWNQPQHF.

The chain carries TRBV7-3 and TRBJ2-2; D unresolved. Deletions cut 4 bases from V and 3 bases from J, with 15 bases between. This CDR3 spans 16 amino acids. The germline V gene has CDR1 SGHTA and CDR2 FQGTGA. CDR3 sequence (DNA): TGTGCCAGCAGCTCCATACCCCAGAGATACACCGGGGAGCTGTTTTTT. Protein sequence: CASSSIPQRYTGELFF.

This clone was seen a few times. The chain couples TRBV19 to TRBJ2-3; 9 nucleotides align to TRBD2. With 5 bases clipped from V and 3 bases from J, the junction kept 9 bases outside the gene matches. The CDR3 extends over 16 amino acids. CDR1 and CDR2 (germline): LNHDA, SQIVND (reference sequence). CDR3 region: CASSRLAGIVTDTQYF. In nucleotides, the CDR3 is TGTGCCAGTAGTCGCCTAGCGGGAATTGTGACAGATACGCAGTATTTT.

The chain carries TRBV6-5 and TRBJ1-2; 10 nucleotides line up with TRBD1. Germline V CDR1 and CDR2: MNHEY, SVGAGI. The J segment lost 8 bases and the V segment lost 6 bases, leaving 6 bases of the junction unmatched. The CDR3 has 13 amino acids. The DNA for the CDR3 is TGTGCCAGCAGAGACAGGGGGCGCGAAGGCTACACCTTC. Residues: CASRDRGREGYTF.

This clone was counted between two and nine times. This chain connects TRBV5-1 to TRBJ2-5, with D possibly matching TRBD1 (6 bases). This CDR3 spans 13 amino acids. Germline V gene data show CDR1 as SGHRS and CDR2 as YFSETQ. The ends were cut back, 3 bases at V and 4 bases at J, with 10 bases in the middle. The CDR3 DNA sequence: TGCGCCAGCAGCTCGGGACAATCAGAGACCCAGTACTTC. As protein: CASSSGQSETQYF.